The 27 T cell receptor beta chains listed next were all sequenced from one sample in a study of blood T cell repertoires in COVID-19. Sequenced by immunoSEQ multiplex PCR; TCRdb stores in-frame clones only, minus some. The table has more than 85,000 clones, 84% seen once. The specimen sequenced was peripheral blood. The receptors stem from a man aged 55 to 70 with acute or convalescent COVID-19.

This clone was recorded a few times. The rearrangement joins TRBV5-1 to TRBJ1-6; D gene uncertain. Germline-derived CDR1 and CDR2 are SGHRS and YFSETQ. The CDR3 has 13 residues. Between the trimmed V and J ends, which lost 1 base and 16 bases, there was a span of 15 bases. CDR3 amino acids: CASSLRINSPLHF. Written as DNA, the CDR3 is TGCGCCAGCAGCTTGAGAATTAACTCCCCTCTCCACTTT.

The chain uses TRBV19 and TRBJ1-5; D might be TRBD1 (6 bases). Trimming shortened V by 3 bases and J by 1 base, and 19 bases separated the two germline ends. The germline CDR1 and CDR2 sequences are LNHDA and SQIVND (reference sequence). The CDR3 consists of 18 residues. DNA for the CDR3: TGTGCCAGTAGTATGGACGGGGGGGGCCCCCCAAGCAATCAGCCCCAGCATTTT. Protein: CASSMDGGGPPSNQPQHF.

The chain is built from TRBV2 and TRBJ1-3; TRBD1 matches at 7 bases. From germline, CDR1 is SNHLY and CDR2 FYNNEI. The CDR3 consists of 15 residues. The J segment lost 4 bases and the V segment lost 6 bases, leaving 9 bases of the junction unmatched. The CDR3 DNA reads TGTGCCAGCAGCGAACAGGGGTCAGGAGGAAACACCATATATTTT. Residues: CASSEQGSGGNTIYF.

This clone was recorded a few times. This chain uses TRBV2 with TRBJ1-4, with 7 nucleotides matching TRBD1. Germline CDR1 SNHLY, CDR2 FYNNEI. The CDR3 covers 14 residues. V trimming: 8 bases; J trimming: 4 bases; junction bases outside the gene matches: 7. The CDR3, as DNA: TGTGCCAGCGGCACCGGGACAGATAATGAAAAACTGTTTTTT. Translation gives CASGTGTDNEKLFF.

The chain uses TRBV6-1 and TRBJ1-5, with 10 bases identical to TRBD1. J lost 6 bases, V lost 4 bases, and 9 bases had no gene match. This CDR3 contains 16 residues. CDR1 and CDR2 from the germline V gene are MNHNS and SASEGT. The CDR3 loop is CASSAPRGQGFQPQHF. CDR3 in DNA: TGTGCCAGCAGTGCCCCCCGGGGACAGGGGTTTCAGCCCCAGCATTTT.

This clone was counted once. V usage is TRBV7-2 and J usage is TRBJ1-2; D is unclear. Germline-derived CDR1 and CDR2 are SGHTA and FQGNSA. The ends were cut back, 5 bases at V and 4 bases at J, with 11 bases in the middle. The CDR3 is 13 amino acids. The CDR3 DNA follows: TGTGCCAGCAGCACCCCACCGAGCTATGGCTACACCTTC. Translation gives CASSTPPSYGYTF.

CDR3 region: CASSTIQGPTQYF. As DNA, the CDR3 is TGTGCCAGCAGTACGATACAGGGCCCTACGCAGTATTTT. This chain joins TRBV6-5 and TRBJ2-3; possibly TRBD1 for D (6 bases). From germline, CDR1 is MNHEY and CDR2 SVGAGI. Trimming took 5 bases from V and 8 from J, leaving 14 bases between them. CDR3 size: 13 residues.

This clone was counted a single time. The chain uses TRBV7-9 and TRBJ2-1; no firm D call. The germline CDR1 and CDR2 sequences are SEHNR and FQNEAQ (reference sequence). CDR3 length equals 14 residues. V gave up 2 bases and J gave up 0 bases, with 5 bases separating them. CDR3 in DNA: TGTGCCAGCAGCTTAAGTAGCTCCTACAATGAGCAGTTCTTC. It is translated as CASSLSSSYNEQFF.

This rearrangement joins TRBV6-5 to TRBJ2-5; 11 positions match TRBD1. Germline CDR1 and CDR2: MNHEY and SVGAGI. The junction had 4 bases not matched to a gene; V was cut back by 2 bases and J by 5 bases. The CDR3 extends over 15 amino acids. The CDR3 coding sequence is TGTGCCAGCAGTTACACGGGGACAGGGGGGGAGACCCAGTACTTC. Its translation is CASSYTGTGGETQYF.

This clone was recorded once. This CDR3 reads CASSSLNSPLHF. In DNA, the CDR3 is TGTGCCAGCAGCTCGCTAAATTCACCCCTCCACTTT. The chain carries TRBV7-8 and TRBJ1-6; no firm D call. Trimming pared 4 bases from V and 7 bases from J, leaving 5 bases between. Germline values: CDR1 SGHVS, CDR2 FQNEAQ. The CDR3 has 12 residues.

This rearrangement joins TRBV5-6 to TRBJ2-7; D may be TRBD1 (5 bases). The CDR3 runs 13 residues. Trimming took 1 base from V and 10 from J, leaving 15 bases between them. Germline V gene data show CDR1 as SGHDT and CDR2 as YYEEEE. Written as DNA, the CDR3 is TGTGCCAGCAGCTTGCAACAGGTTGGGAAACAGTACGTC. It specifies CASSLQQVGKQYV.

V is TRBV6-6 and J is TRBJ2-2; maybe TRBD2 (5 bases). V was clipped by 8 bases and J by 1 base, with 11 bases between them. This CDR3 is built from 14 residues. Germline V gene data show CDR1 as MNHNY and CDR2 as SVGAGI (reference sequence). CDR3 region: CASFVGRNTGELFF. The CDR3 DNA reads TGTGCCAGCTTCGTAGGGAGGAACACCGGGGAGCTGTTTTTT.

CDR3 coding DNA: TGTGCCAGCAGCTGGGGGGACAGAAGTTACGAGCAGTACGTC. Translating it yields CASSWGDRSYEQYV. The chain recombines TRBV7-9 with TRBJ2-7, with D possibly matching TRBD1 (7 bases). With 4 bases removed from V and 4 bases from J, the gap between germline ends came to 14 bases. CDR1 is SEHNR, CDR2 FQNEAQ, per germline (reference sequence). The CDR3 has 14 amino acids.

This chain connects TRBV28 to TRBJ1-2, with 11 bases identical to TRBD1. The length of the CDR3 is 15 residues. Germline trimming cut 5 bases from V and 3 bases from J; bases unmatched to any gene: 5. Germline CDR1 and CDR2: MDHEN and SYDVKM. This chain's CDR3 is CASSPGQGVYYGYTF. The CDR3 DNA sequence: TGTGCCAGCAGTCCGGGACAGGGGGTTTACTATGGCTACACCTTC.

This clone was observed a few times. CDR3 protein: CASLRGLAEAFF. DNA of the CDR3: TGTGCCAGCCTCAGGGGGCTCGCTGAAGCTTTCTTT. The chain employs TRBV2 and TRBJ1-1; TRBD1 aligns across 8 bases. V lost 8 bases and J lost 6; bases outside the gene matches: 5. Germline V gene sequence: CDR1 SNHLY, CDR2 FYNNEI. This CDR3 has 12 amino acids.

The chain couples TRBV5-6 to TRBJ1-6; D remains ambiguous. The CDR3 covers 15 residues. Per germline, CDR1 SGHDT and CDR2 YYEEEE. V was shortened by 0 bases and J by 0 bases, with 4 bases between the two germline ends. The CDR3 is CASSLDSSYNSPLHF. Written as DNA, the CDR3 is TGTGCCAGCAGCTTGGATAGCTCCTATAATTCACCCCTCCACTTT.

The chain joins TRBV14 to TRBJ2-5, with TRBD1 matching 10 bases. V shed 4 bases, J shed 5 bases, and the junction held 10 bases outside the gene matches. This CDR3 region has 16 residues. In germline, CDR1 is SGHDN, CDR2 FVKESK. The CDR3 reads CASSPFWTGGRETQYF. The CDR3 DNA reads TGTGCCAGCAGCCCTTTCTGGACAGGGGGTAGGGAGACCCAGTACTTC.

The genes are TRBV11-2 and TRBJ2-5; 7 bases match TRBD2. The CDR3 covers 16 residues. J gave up 2 bases and V 4 bases, and 10 bases lay outside the gene matches. The V gene's germline CDR1 is SGHAT and CDR2 FQNNGV. The CDR3 DNA follows: TGTGCCAGCAGCTACCCCAAGGGAGCGGGACAAGAGACCCAGTACTTC. It encodes CASSYPKGAGQETQYF.

This clone was counted a single time. This sequence joins TRBV6-5 and TRBJ2-6; no clear D. Germline-derived CDR1 and CDR2 are MNHEY and SVGAGI. V lost 7 bases and J 2 bases, leaving 9 bases between the germline ends. CDR3 length: 14 residues. Here the CDR3 reads CASKSEPGANVLTF. The CDR3 DNA is TGTGCCAGCAAAAGCGAACCTGGGGCCAACGTCCTGACTTTC.

V is TRBV12-5 and J is TRBJ2-7; TRBD1 aligns across 8 bases. Germline CDR1 reads LGHNT; CDR2 reads FRNRAP. V trimming: 5 bases; J trimming: 7 bases; junction bases outside the gene matches: 16. This CDR3 spans 16 amino acids. For the CDR3, the DNA is TGTGCTAGTGGTCCTCGGACAGGGAGTTTGATACTAGAGCAGTACTTC. It yields the protein CASGPRTGSLILEQYF.

This clone was recorded only once. The genes are TRBV6-6 and TRBJ2-7; TRBD1 matches 8 bases. CDR3 length equals 15 residues. Germline trimming cut 6 bases from V and 5 bases from J; bases unmatched to any gene: 12. The V gene's germline CDR1 is MNHNY and CDR2 SVGAGI (reference sequence). CDR3 loop: CASRSNRGSSDEQYV. The CDR3 nucleotides read TGTGCCAGCAGATCGAACAGGGGGTCTTCGGACGAGCAGTACGTC.

The chain combines TRBV21-1 with TRBJ2-7; the D call TRBD1 from the table was never checked on the DNA. TRBV21-1 is designated a pseudogene. The CDR3 runs 15 residues. In DNA form, the CDR3 reads TGTGCCAGCAGCAAAAGAACGCAGGCCCCGTACGAGCAGTACGTC. Its protein product is CASSKRTQAPYEQYV.

The chain employs TRBV15 and TRBJ1-5, with D possibly TRBD1 on 6 matching bases. The CDR3 extends over 16 amino acids. Germline V gene data show CDR1 as LNHNV and CDR2 as YYDKDF (reference sequence). Trimming took off 5 bases at V and 2 bases at J, with 16 bases between the two ends. The CDR3 DNA is TGTGCCACCAGCCCGTCGTATTCAGGGGGCAATCAGCCCCAGCATTTT. Its protein product is CATSPSYSGGNQPQHF.

V gene TRBV3-1 (or the pseudogene TRBV3-2) combines with J gene TRBJ2-1, with 11 bases lining up with TRBD2. V was pared by 6 bases and J by 4 bases, with 8 bases of the junction left unmatched. Germline V CDR1 and CDR2: LGHDT, YNNKEL (reference sequence). This CDR3 comprises 16 residues. In DNA form, the CDR3 reads TGTGCCAGCAGTTTGTCTAGCGGGGGGAAATACAATGAGCAGTTCTTC. Residues: CASSLSSGGKYNEQFF.

V gene TRBV7-2 combines with J gene TRBJ1-1, with TRBD1 matching over 9 bases. Trimming took 0 bases from V and 8 from J; bases not matched to a gene: 7. Germline lookup yields CDR1 SGHTA and CDR2 FQGNSA. The length of the CDR3 is 15 residues. Written as DNA, the CDR3 is TGTGCCAGCAGCTTAGCGCAGGGACAGGGTTTGGAAGCTTTCTTT. This translates into CASSLAQGQGLEAFF.

V usage is TRBV6-5 and J usage is TRBJ1-2, with a weak D call TRBD1 (6 bases). This CDR3 region has 15 residues. The ends were cut back, 5 bases at V and 2 bases at J, with 15 bases in the middle. Germline V gene lookup returns CDR1 MNHEY and CDR2 SVGAGI. CDR3 sequence: CASSQNRASNYGYTF. CDR3 in DNA: TGTGCCAGCAGTCAGAACAGGGCTTCCAACTATGGCTACACCTTC.

This clone occurred once. The chain links TRBV6-5 to TRBJ2-1; a possible D gene is TRBD2 (6 bases). V lost 7 bases and J lost 10, with 20 bases in between. CDR1 and CDR2 from the germline V gene are MNHEY and SVGAGI. CDR3 size: 14 residues. CDR3: CASTDHKAAGEQFF. DNA for the CDR3: TGTGCCAGCACCGACCATAAAGCCGCGGGGGAGCAGTTCTTC.